The rows below give T cell receptor beta chains drawn from one sample of a study of blood T cell repertoires in COVID-19. Here immunoSEQ multiplex PCR was the method, and the copy in TCRdb shows in-frame clones only, minus some. This table holds roughly 160,000 clones, over 75% found once. Input material: peripheral blood. These receptor sequences come from an elderly man with COVID-19, enrolled during active disease. The CDR3 runs from the conserved cysteine through the conserved F or W. The order of the fields is CDR3 protein, CDR3 DNA, D gene, V gene, clone size, J gene. D genes are given only for firm matches. The size of a clone is reported for some rows only, either as once, few or many, or as a class for expanded clones.

CDR3: CASSFKTGTGFSPLHF; DNA: TGTGCCAGCAGCTTCAAGACCGGGACAGGGTTTTCACCCCTCCACTTT; D: TRBD1; V: TRBV11-2; size: -; J: TRBJ1-6
CDR3: CASRSRGLQETQYF; DNA: TGTGCCAGCAGATCTAGGGGGCTTCAGGAGACCCAGTACTTC; D: TRBD1; V: TRBV3-1/TRBV3-2; size: -; J: TRBJ2-5
CDR3: CASSGGQEGQPQHF; DNA: TGCGCCAGCAGCGGGGGACAGGAGGGTCAGCCCCAGCATTTT; D: TRBD1; V: TRBV5-1; size: -; J: TRBJ1-5
CDR3: CASSGQGADQPQHF; DNA: TGTGCCAGCAGTGGACAGGGGGCGGATCAGCCCCAGCATTTT; D: TRBD1; V: TRBV2; size: -; J: TRBJ1-5
CDR3: CASSPGQNYEQYF; DNA: TGTGCCAGCTCACCAGGACAGAACTACGAGCAGTACTTC; D: -; V: TRBV18; size: -; J: TRBJ2-7
CDR3: CASSPPGLNTGELFF; DNA: TGTGCCAGCAGCCCGCCTGGCCTGAACACCGGGGAGCTGTTTTTT; D: -; V: TRBV5-4; size: once; J: TRBJ2-2
CDR3: CASSPRGGQDNQPQHF; DNA: TGCGCCAGCAGCCCCCGGGGGGGTCAAGACAATCAGCCCCAGCATTTT; D: -; V: TRBV4-1; size: few; J: TRBJ1-5
CDR3: CASRGQASGNTIYF; DNA: TGTGCCAGCAGGGGACAGGCCTCTGGAAACACCATATATTTT; D: TRBD1; V: TRBV28; size: -; J: TRBJ1-3
CDR3: CASSISGRREQYF; DNA: TGTGCCAGTAGTATCTCAGGGAGGCGGGAGCAGTACTTC; D: -; V: TRBV19; size: -; J: TRBJ2-7
CDR3: CASSLLGQGNEKLFF; DNA: TGTGCCAGCAGTTTATTGGGACAGGGTAATGAAAAACTGTTTTTT; D: TRBD1; V: TRBV28; size: -; J: TRBJ1-4
CDR3: CASSYSKGAQETQYF; DNA: TGTGCCAGCAGTTACTCGAAAGGGGCCCAAGAGACCCAGTACTTC; D: -; V: TRBV6-5; size: -; J: TRBJ2-5
CDR3: CASSFGQGAFNSPLHF; DNA: TGTGCCAGCAGCTTTGGACAGGGGGCCTTTAATTCACCCCTCCACTTT; D: TRBD1; V: TRBV5-4; size: few; J: TRBJ1-6
CDR3: CASLSEGEAFF; DNA: TGTGCCAGCCTCTCCGAGGGTGAAGCTTTCTTT; D: -; V: TRBV3-1/TRBV3-2; size: -; J: TRBJ1-1
CDR3: CASSMSSGEVDTQYF; DNA: TGTGCCAGTAGTATGAGCAGCGGGGAGGTAGATACGCAGTATTTT; D: TRBD2; V: TRBV19; size: -; J: TRBJ2-3
CDR3: CASSLTWQDTEAFF; DNA: TGTGCCAGCAGCTTAACGTGGCAGGACACTGAAGCTTTCTTT; D: -; V: TRBV7-3; size: -; J: TRBJ1-1
CDR3: CASSPPLAGVYEQYF; DNA: TGTGCCAGCTCACCACCCCTAGCGGGGGTATACGAGCAGTACTTC; D: TRBD2; V: TRBV18; size: -; J: TRBJ2-7
CDR3: CASSYEKPDTQYF; DNA: TGTGCCAGCAGTTACGAAAAGCCAGATACGCAGTATTTT; D: -; V: TRBV6-2/TRBV6-3; size: -; J: TRBJ2-3